Each of the 3 T cell receptor beta chains below was sequenced from the same sample in a study of PD-1 blockade in classical Hodgkin lymphoma (TCRdb year 2020). The library was produced with the immunoSEQ multiplex PCR assay. As stored in TCRdb, this immuneACCESS dataset retains in-frame rearrangements with V and J assigned. A fraction of the clones does not appear; measured against another copy, unresolved V genes explain less than half of the discrepancy, and the remainder lacks a known reason. The sample profile shows tens of thousands of clones; around nine tenths of them were found once. The ten most abundant clones make up 6.5% to 9.5% of the sample. Per the publication, the time point label means: cycle 4 day 1 (C4D1), after five to seven weeks of nivolumab. Every trial patient had relapsed following autologous stem cell transplantation, and prior brentuximab vedotin exposure was what differed among cohorts A, B and C.

This material consisted of peripheral blood mononuclear cells (PBMCs), taken before the fourth cycle of nivolumab. Receptors originate from a human donor with classical Hodgkin lymphoma.

V gene TRBV5-1 combines with J gene TRBJ2-3; 10 nucleotides agree with TRBD2. The CDR3 extends over 16 amino acids. Per the germline V gene, CDR1 is SGHRS and CDR2 is YFSETQ. V was pared by 0 bases and J by 5 bases, with 6 bases of the junction left unmatched. The CDR3 nucleotides read TGCGCCAGCAGCTTGGCACTAGCGGGAAGGAAAGATACGCAGTATTTT. It yields the protein CASSLALAGRKDTQYF.

The chain recombines TRBV27 with TRBJ2-7; 11 bases map to TRBD1. Unmatched junction bases numbered 3, after V lost 4 bases and J lost 7 bases. CDR1 is MNHEY and CDR2 is SMNVEV in the germline V gene (reference sequence). CDR3 length: 13 amino acids. The CDR3 reads CASSWGTGGEQYF. The DNA of the CDR3 is TGTGCCAGCAGTTGGGGGACAGGGGGTGAGCAGTACTTC.

This chain's CDR3 is CASIWGNEQFF. DNA of the CDR3: TGTGCCAGCATTTGGGGGAATGAGCAGTTCTTC. This chain connects TRBV6-6 to TRBJ2-1, with D possibly being TRBD1 or TRBD2 (5 bases each). Per germline, CDR1 MNHNY and CDR2 SVGAGI (reference sequence). CDR3 length equals 11 residues. The V end was cut by 7 bases, the J end by 7 bases, with 8 bases between.